The clone carrying this T cell receptor (beta chain) has a handful of counts. What it recognizes is unknown. The data stem from a study of T cells in Graves' hyperthyroidism and ophthalmopathy. The CDR3 runs 15 residues. Germline V lookup: CDR1 SGHNT, CDR2 YYREEE (reference sequence). Trimming shortened V by 4 bases and J by 0 bases, and 13 bases separated the two germline ends. Study-wide results and caveats: Separating ophthalmopathy from stable hyperthyroidism was achieved by a 13 V-J model.

TCR beta CDR3 regions were amplified from RNA transcripts. A first-round RT-PCR of the TCR CDR3 used the HTBI primer set. TCRdb independently ran MiXCR on the multiplex PCR reads; one entry per CDR3 protein. The top ten clones hold about 50% of a sample with hundreds of thousands of distinct CDR3 sequences, 15% to 20% of them seen once. The TCR comes from an older woman with Graves' ophthalmopathy. This chain joins TRBV5-4 and TRBJ1-1; D may be TRBD1 (6 bases). Sequenced input: blood. The CDR3 is CASSPAGAMNTEAFF. The CDR3 DNA reads TGTGCCAGCAGCCCGGCAGGGGCCATGAACACTGAAGCTTTCTTT.